The T cell receptor (beta chain) under discussion was sequenced for a study of cytomegalovirus exposure and HLA in healthy donors. A note on this clone: The antigen is unknown.

The length of the CDR3 is 16 residues. Germline lookup yields CDR1 SNHLY and CDR2 FYNNEI. Losses at the gene ends were 4 bases for V and 9 bases for J; bases not matched to a gene: 10. Study-wide results and limits: The number of N-insertions in an Asian-associated ancestry cluster was reportedly below the roughly 620-donor mean in a later analysis.

PCR primers comprised 60 Vbeta and 13 Jbeta primers. Sequencing was performed with immunoSEQ multiplex PCR; in TCRdb, only in-frame clones are kept and a portion is missing. Of roughly 120,000 clones listed, around two thirds are singletons. The receptor comes from a man aged 60 to 69 in good health and CMV-seropositive. Specimen: PBMCs. This chain joins TRBV2 and TRBJ2-1; 12 bases agree with TRBD2. The CDR3 here is CASSALSSGGAGEQFF. In DNA form, the CDR3 reads TGTGCCAGCAGTGCCCTGTCTAGCGGGGGGGCCGGTGAGCAGTTCTTC.